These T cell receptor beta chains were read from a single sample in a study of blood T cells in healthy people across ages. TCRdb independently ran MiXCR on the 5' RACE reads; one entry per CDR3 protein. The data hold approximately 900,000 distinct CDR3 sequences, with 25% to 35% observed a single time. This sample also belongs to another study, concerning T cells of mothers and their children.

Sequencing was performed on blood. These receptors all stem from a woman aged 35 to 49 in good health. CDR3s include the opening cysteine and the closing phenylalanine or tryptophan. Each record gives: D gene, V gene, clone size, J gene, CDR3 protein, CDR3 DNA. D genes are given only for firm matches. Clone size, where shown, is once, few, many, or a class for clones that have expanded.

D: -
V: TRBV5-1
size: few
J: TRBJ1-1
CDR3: CASSPDGPGRTEAFF
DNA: TGCGCCAGCAGCCCGGACGGGCCGGGGCGGACTGAAGCTTTCTTT

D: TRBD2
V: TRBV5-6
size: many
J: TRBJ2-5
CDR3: CASSLVVSGEFRGWQETQYF
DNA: TGTGCCAGCAGCTTGGTTGTTAGCGGGGAATTTCGTGGGTGGCAAGAGACCCAGTACTTC

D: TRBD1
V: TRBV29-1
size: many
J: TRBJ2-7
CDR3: CSVMVPDRGYEQYF
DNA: TGCAGCGTTATGGTCCCGGACAGGGGTTACGAGCAGTACTTC

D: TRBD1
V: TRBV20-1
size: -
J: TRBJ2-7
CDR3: CSARGQLEQYF
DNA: TGCAGTGCTAGGGGACAGCTCGAGCAGTACTTC

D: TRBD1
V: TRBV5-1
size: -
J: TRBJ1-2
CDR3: CASSITGTGGEGYGYTF
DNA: TGCGCCAGCAGCATTACCGGGACAGGGGGCGAGGGCTATGGCTACACCTTC

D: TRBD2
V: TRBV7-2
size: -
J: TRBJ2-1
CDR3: CASSLLAGGPYTYNEQFF
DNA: TGTGCCAGCAGCTTACTTGCGGGGGGGCCCTATACCTACAATGAGCAGTTCTTC

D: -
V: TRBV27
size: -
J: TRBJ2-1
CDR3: CASSLRPSRLGSYNEQFF
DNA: TGTGCCAGCAGTTTACGGCCCTCGAGGCTGGGCTCCTACAATGAGCAGTTCTTC

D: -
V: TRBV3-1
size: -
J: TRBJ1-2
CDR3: CASSQVHAGSHGYTF
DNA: TGTGCCAGCAGCCAAGTTCATGCAGGGTCTCATGGCTACACCTTC

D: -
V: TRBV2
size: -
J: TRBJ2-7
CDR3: CASRDSKTPPREQYF
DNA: TGTGCCAGCCGGGACTCAAAGACCCCTCCTCGCGAGCAGTACTTC

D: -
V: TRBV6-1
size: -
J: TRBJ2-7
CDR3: CASSESSMTYEQYF
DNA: TGTGCCAGCAGTGAATCTTCGATGACCTACGAGCAGTACTTC

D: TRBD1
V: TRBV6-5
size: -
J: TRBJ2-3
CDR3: CASSYGRQGASDTQYF
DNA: TGTGCCAGCAGTTACGGTCGGCAGGGGGCCTCAGATACGCAGTATTTT

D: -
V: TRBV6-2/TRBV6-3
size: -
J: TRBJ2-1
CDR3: CASSQTTSSYNEQFF
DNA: TGTGCCAGCAGTCAGACCACCAGCTCCTACAATGAGCAGTTCTTC

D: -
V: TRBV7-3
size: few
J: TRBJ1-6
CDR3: CASSRLGEPLHF
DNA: TGTGCCAGCAGCCGCCTTGGGGAACCCCTCCACTTT

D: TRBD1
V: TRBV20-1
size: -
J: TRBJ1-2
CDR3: CSAIDRAGYGYTF
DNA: TGCAGTGCTATTGACAGGGCGGGCTATGGCTACACCTTC

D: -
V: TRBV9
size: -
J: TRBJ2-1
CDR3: CAGSARGIEQFF
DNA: TGTGCCGGCAGCGCACGGGGAATTGAGCAGTTCTTC

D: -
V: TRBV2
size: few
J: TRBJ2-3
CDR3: CAKGGRAGNTQYF
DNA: TGTGCCAAAGGAGGAAGGGCGGGAAATACGCAGTATTTT

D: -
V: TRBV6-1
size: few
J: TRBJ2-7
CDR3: CASSAVPRGSTYEQYF
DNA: TGTGCCAGCAGCGCCGTTCCCCGGGGTTCAACCTACGAGCAGTACTTC

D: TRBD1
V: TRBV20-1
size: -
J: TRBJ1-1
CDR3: CSARRDRTEAFF
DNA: TGCAGTGCTAGGAGGGACAGGACTGAAGCTTTCTTT

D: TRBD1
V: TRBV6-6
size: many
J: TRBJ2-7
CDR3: CASIKGATPPYEQYF
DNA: TGTGCCAGCATTAAGGGGGCGACACCTCCCTACGAGCAGTACTTC

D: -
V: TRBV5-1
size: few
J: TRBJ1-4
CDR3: CASSWGSGEVEKLFF
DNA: TGCGCCAGCAGCTGGGGCTCAGGGGAGGTCGAAAAACTGTTTTTT

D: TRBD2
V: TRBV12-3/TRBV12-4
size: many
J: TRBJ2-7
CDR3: CASSPLPAGGEQYF
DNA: TGTGCCAGCAGCCCGCTCCCCGCGGGGGGCGAGCAGTACTTC

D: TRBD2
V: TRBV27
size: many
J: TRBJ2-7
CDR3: CASRSGAYEQYF
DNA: TGTGCCAGCAGGAGCGGGGCCTACGAGCAGTACTTC

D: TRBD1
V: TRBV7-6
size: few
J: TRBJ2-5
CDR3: CASSLGGQGKGEQYF
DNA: TGTGCCAGCAGCTTAGGGGGACAGGGCAAGGGTGAGCAGTACTTC

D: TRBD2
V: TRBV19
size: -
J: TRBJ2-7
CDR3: CASSIGGLVGEQYF
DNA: TGTGCCAGTAGTATCGGGGGACTAGTGGGCGAGCAGTACTTC

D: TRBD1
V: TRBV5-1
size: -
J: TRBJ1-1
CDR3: CASSLGAGGLEAFF
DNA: TGCGCCAGCAGCTTGGGGGCAGGGGGCTTGGAAGCTTTCTTT

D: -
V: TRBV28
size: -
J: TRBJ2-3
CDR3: CTSSFRGGHTDTQYF
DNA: TGTACCAGCAGTTTCAGGGGGGGTCACACAGATACGCAGTATTTT

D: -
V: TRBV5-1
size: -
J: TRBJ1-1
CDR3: CASNGGGNSNTEAFF
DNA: TGCGCCAGCAACGGTGGGGGGAACTCGAACACTGAAGCTTTCTTT

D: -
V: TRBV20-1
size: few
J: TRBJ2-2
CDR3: CSARAPPSNTGELFF
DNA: TGCAGTGCTAGAGCACCACCTTCGAACACCGGGGAGCTGTTTTTT

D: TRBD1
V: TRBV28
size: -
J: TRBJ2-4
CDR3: CANGGTGGGNIQYF
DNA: TGTGCCAACGGGGGGACAGGGGGCGGAAACATTCAGTACTTC

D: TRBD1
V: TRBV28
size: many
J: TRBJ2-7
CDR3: CASSLRDRVGEQYF
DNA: TGTGCCAGCAGCCTCCGGGACAGGGTTGGCGAGCAGTACTTC

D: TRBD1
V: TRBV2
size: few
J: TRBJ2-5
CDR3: CASSSGTGGSRETQYF
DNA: TGTGCCAGCAGTTCCGGGACAGGGGGCTCGCGGGAGACCCAGTACTTC

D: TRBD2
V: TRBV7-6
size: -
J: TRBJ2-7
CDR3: CASSRAGGEAYEQYF
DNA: TGCGCCAGCAGCCGGGCGGGGGGAGAAGCCTACGAGCAGTACTTC

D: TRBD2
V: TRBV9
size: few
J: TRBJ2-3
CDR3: CASSVAPSGLLNITQYF
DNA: TGTGCCAGCAGCGTAGCCCCTAGCGGGCTGCTCAACATTACGCAGTATTTT

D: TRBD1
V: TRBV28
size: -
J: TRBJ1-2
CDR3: CAGTGDRRNYGYTF
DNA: TGTGCCGGCACGGGGGACAGGAGGAACTATGGCTACACCTTC

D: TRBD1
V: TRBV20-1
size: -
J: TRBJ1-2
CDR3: CSARDPDRADYGYTF
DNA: TGCAGTGCAAGAGACCCGGACAGGGCAGACTATGGCTACACCTTC

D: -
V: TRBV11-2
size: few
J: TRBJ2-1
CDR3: CASSENRDAEQFF
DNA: TGTGCCAGCAGCGAAAACAGGGATGCTGAGCAGTTCTTC

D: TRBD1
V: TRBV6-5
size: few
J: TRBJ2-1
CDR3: CASSPDRGQNEQFF
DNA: TGTGCCAGCAGTCCAGACAGGGGGCAAAATGAGCAGTTCTTC

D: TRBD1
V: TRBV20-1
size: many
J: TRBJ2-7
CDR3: CSARDFGTGGYEQYF
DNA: TGCAGTGCTAGAGATTTCGGCACAGGGGGCTACGAGCAGTACTTC

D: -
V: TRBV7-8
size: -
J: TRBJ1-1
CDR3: CASSFQAGRGTEAFF
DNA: TGTGCCAGCAGCTTTCAGGCAGGACGGGGAACTGAAGCTTTCTTT

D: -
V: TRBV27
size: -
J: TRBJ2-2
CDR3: CASSPYGGELFF
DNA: TGTGCCAGCAGTCCGTATGGGGGGGAGCTGTTTTTT

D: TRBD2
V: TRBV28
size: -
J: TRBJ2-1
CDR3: CASSLGLAGLSSYNEQFF
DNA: TGTGCCAGCAGTTTGGGACTAGCGGGGCTTAGCTCCTACAATGAGCAGTTCTTC

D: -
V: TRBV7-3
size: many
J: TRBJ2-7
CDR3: CASSLGTRREQYF
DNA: TGTGCCAGCAGCCTCGGGACAAGGCGCGAGCAGTACTTC

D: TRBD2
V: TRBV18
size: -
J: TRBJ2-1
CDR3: CASSLFPAGGRSSYNEQFF
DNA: TGTGCCAGCTCACTTTTCCCAGCGGGGGGCCGGAGCTCCTACAATGAGCAGTTCTTC

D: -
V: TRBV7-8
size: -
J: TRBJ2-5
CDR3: CASSRGSQETLYF
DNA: TGTGCCAGCAGCCGAGGGAGCCAAGAGACCCTGTACTTC

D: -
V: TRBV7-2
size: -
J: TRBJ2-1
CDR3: CASSLHSYNEQFF
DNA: TGTGCCAGCAGCTTACATTCCTACAATGAGCAGTTCTTC

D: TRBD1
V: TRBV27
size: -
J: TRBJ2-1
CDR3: CASRGYRDRGKEQFF
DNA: TGTGCCAGCAGGGGTTACCGGGACAGGGGGAAGGAGCAGTTCTTC

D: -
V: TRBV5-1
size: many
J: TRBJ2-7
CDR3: CASSLEGTASYEQYF
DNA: TGCGCCAGCAGCTTGGAAGGGACGGCTTCCTACGAGCAGTACTTC

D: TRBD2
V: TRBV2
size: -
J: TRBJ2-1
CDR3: CASSPTSGIVNEQFF
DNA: TGTGCCAGCAGCCCGACTAGCGGGATTGTCAATGAGCAGTTCTTC

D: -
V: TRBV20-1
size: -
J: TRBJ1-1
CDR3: CSASKALWGASTEAFF
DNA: TGCAGTGCTAGCAAGGCCCTTTGGGGGGCGAGTACTGAAGCTTTCTTT

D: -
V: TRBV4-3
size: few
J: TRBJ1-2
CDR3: CASSQQGLNYDYTF
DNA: TGCGCCAGCAGCCAACAGGGCCTTAACTATGACTACACCTTC

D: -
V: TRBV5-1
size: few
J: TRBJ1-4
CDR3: CASRQWTARNEKLFF
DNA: TGCGCCAGCAGACAATGGACAGCTCGGAATGAAAAACTGTTTTTT

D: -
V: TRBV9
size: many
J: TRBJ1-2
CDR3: CASSVAEAGWYGYTF
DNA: TGTGCCAGCAGCGTAGCTGAGGCAGGGTGGTATGGCTACACCTTC

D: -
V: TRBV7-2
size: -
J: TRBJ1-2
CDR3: CASSSQITKTFNYGYTF
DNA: TGTGCCAGCAGCTCACAGATCACTAAAACCTTTAACTATGGCTACACCTTC

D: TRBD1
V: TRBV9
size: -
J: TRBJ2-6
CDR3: CASSVLVGTESGANVLTF
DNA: TGTGCCAGCAGCGTATTGGTGGGGACAGAGTCTGGGGCCAACGTCCTGACTTTC

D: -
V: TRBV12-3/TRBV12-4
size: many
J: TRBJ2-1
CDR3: CASSVQIHEQFF
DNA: TGTGCCAGCAGCGTTCAGATACATGAGCAGTTCTTC

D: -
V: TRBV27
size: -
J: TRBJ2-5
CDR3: CASSLLERAETQYF
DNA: TGTGCCAGCAGTTTATTGGAGCGCGCTGAGACCCAGTACTTC

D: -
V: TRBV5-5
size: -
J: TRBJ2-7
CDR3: CASSFPETFRGEQYF
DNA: TGTGCCAGCAGCTTCCCGGAGACCTTCAGGGGCGAGCAGTACTTC

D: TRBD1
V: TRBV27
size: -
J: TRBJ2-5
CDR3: CASSSGTGGMETQYF
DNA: TGTGCCAGCAGTTCTGGGACAGGGGGCATGGAGACCCAGTACTTC

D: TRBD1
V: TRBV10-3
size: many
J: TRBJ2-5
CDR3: CATKDREETQYF
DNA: TGTGCCACAAAGGACAGGGAAGAGACCCAGTACTTC